The T cell receptor beta chain under discussion was sequenced for a study of cytomegalovirus exposure and HLA in healthy donors. Whole-study context: Among the 300 to 450 genotyped donors, 81% were placed in the Caucasian-associated ancestry cluster. Study-wide results and limits: When a later analysis compared HLA-associated TCR beta chains with equally common others, the HLA-associated chains turned out to be more clonally expanded and to have lower generation probabilities. Some public TCRs appeared in many individuals, while most sequences were rare.

The PCR had 60 Vbeta and 13 Jbeta primers. Clones were sequenced by immunoSEQ multiplex PCR, and TCRdb holds only the in-frame ones, with some missing. This table has nearly 95,000 clones, roughly three fifths appearing once. This clone came up a few times. The antigen is undetermined. The V gene end was trimmed by 3 bases and the J gene end by 8 bases; junction bases not matched to a gene: 8. The CDR3 totals 15 residues. From germline, CDR1 is SNHLY and CDR2 FYNNEI. The chain carries TRBV2 and TRBJ2-1; 9 nucleotides align to TRBD1. The specimen was PBMCs. This receptor was taken from a woman aged 25 to 39 in good health and CMV-seronegative. CDR3 coding DNA: TGTGCCAGCAGTGACTCGGTCGGGACAGGGTATGAGCAGTTCTTC. Its translation: CASSDSVGTGYEQFF.